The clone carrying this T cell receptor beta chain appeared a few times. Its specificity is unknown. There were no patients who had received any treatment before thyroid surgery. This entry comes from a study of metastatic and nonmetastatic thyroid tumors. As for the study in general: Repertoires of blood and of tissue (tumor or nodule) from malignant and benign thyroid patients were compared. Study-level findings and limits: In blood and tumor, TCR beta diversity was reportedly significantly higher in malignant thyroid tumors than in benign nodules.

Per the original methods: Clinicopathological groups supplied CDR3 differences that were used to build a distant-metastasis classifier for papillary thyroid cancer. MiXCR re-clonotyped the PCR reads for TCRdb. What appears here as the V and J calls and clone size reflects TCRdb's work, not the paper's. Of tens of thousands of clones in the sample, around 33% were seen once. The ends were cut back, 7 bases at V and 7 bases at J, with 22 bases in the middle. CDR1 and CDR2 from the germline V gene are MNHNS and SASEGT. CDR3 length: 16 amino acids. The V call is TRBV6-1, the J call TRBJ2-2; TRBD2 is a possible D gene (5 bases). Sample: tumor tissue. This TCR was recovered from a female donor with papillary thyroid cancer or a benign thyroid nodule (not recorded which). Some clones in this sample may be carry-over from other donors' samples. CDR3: CASNADGLARVGELFF. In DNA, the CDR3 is TGTGCCAGCAATGCGGATGGGTTAGCGAGGGTCGGGGAGCTGTTTTTT.